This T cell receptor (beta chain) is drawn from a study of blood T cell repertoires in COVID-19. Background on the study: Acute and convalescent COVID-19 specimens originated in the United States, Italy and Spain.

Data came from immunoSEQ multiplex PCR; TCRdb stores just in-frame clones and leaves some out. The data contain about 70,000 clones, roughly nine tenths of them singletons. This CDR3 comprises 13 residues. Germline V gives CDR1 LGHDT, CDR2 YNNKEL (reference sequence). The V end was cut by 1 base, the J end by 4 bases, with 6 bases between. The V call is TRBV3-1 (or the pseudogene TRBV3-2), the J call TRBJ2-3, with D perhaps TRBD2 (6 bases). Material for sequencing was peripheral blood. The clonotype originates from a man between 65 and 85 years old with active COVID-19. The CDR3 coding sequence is TGTGCCAGCAGCCAAGGGGGGGCAGATACGCAGTATTTT. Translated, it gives CASSQGGADTQYF.